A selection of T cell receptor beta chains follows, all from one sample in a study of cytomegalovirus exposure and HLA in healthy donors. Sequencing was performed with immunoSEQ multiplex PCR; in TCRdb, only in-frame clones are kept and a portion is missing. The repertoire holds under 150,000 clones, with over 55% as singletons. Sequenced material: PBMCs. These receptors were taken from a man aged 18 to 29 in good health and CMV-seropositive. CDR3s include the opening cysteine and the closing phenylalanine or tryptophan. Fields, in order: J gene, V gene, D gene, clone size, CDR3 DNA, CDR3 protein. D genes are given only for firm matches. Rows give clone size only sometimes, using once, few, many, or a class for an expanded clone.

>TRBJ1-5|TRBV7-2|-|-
TGTGCCAGCAGCTTACCAGTGGGGGCGCGACAGCCCCAGCATTTT
CASSLPVGARQPQHF
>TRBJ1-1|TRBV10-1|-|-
TGCGCCAGCAGTGCGGGAAGGCGCACTGAAGCTTTCTTT
CASSAGRRTEAFF
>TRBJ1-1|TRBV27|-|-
TGTGCCAGCAGTTCCAGCGGTACATGGTTGAACACTGAAGCTTTCTTT
CASSSSGTWLNTEAFF
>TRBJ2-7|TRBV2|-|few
TGTGCCAGCAGTGCCGCTACAGGGCGCGAGCAGTACTTC
CASSAATGREQYF
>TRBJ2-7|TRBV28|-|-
TGTGCCAGCAGCAGGGTCCTAGAGTGGTACGAGCAGTACTTC
CASSRVLEWYEQYF
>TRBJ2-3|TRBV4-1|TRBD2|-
TGCGCCAGCAGCCAAGAGGGGCTAGCGGGGGATACGCAGTATTTT
CASSQEGLAGDTQYF
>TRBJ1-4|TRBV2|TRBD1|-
TGTGCCAGCGAGACAGGGTTTAATGAAAAACTGTTTTTT
CASETGFNEKLFF
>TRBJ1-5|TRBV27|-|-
TGTGCCAGCAGTCAGGCTTGGGGGGTTCGCAATCAGCCCCAGCATTTT
CASSQAWGVRNQPQHF
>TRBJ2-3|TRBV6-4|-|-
TGTGCCAGCAGTGAAGCCGGGGGATCTAGCACAGATACGCAGTATTTT
CASSEAGGSSTDTQYF
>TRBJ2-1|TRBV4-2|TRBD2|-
TGTGCCAGCAGCCGAATGGTGGCGGGGGGTAACAATGAGCAGTTCTTC
CASSRMVAGGNNEQFF
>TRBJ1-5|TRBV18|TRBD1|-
TGTGCCAGCTCACCCGGACAGGGTAATCAGCCCCAGCATTTT
CASSPGQGNQPQHF
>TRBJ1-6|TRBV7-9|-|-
TGTGCCAGCAGCTCCGGTGGGAGGTGGAATTCACCCCTCCACTTT
CASSSGGRWNSPLHF
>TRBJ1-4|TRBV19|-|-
TGTGCCAGTAGTTCGGGGTCTAATGAAAAACTGTTTTTT
CASSSGSNEKLFF
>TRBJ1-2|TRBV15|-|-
TGTGCCACCAGCCCAGGCGCTAACTATGGCTACACCTTC
CATSPGANYGYTF
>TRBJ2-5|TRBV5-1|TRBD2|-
TGCGCCAGCAGCTTGCTTGGAACTAGCGCAATGAGAGAGACCCAGTACTTC
CASSLLGTSAMRETQYF
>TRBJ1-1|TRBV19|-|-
TGTGCCAGTAGTAAGGAGATGAACACTGAAGCTTTCTTT
CASSKEMNTEAFF
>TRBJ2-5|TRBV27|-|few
TGTGCCAGCAGTTTATCATCGGGGTACAAAGGGAACCAGTACTTC
CASSLSSGYKGNQYF
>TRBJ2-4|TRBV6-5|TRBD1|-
TGTGCCAGCAGTTACACGACAGGGACCAAAAACATTCAGTACTTC
CASSYTTGTKNIQYF
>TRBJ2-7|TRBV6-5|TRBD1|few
TGTGCCATCGGACGACAGGGTAGCTCCTACGAGCAGTACTTC
CAIGRQGSSYEQYF
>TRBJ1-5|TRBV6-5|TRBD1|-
TGTGCCAGCAGACCCGTTCAGGGGGCGCAACAGCCCCAGCATTTT
CASRPVQGAQQPQHF
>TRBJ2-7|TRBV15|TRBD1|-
TGTGCCACCAGCCCTTTTCAGGGGGTCTACGAGCAGTACTTC
CATSPFQGVYEQYF
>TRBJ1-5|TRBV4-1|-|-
TGCGCCAGCAGTCAACCGGGGGGCACCCTTAGCAATCAGCCCCAGCATTTT
CASSQPGGTLSNQPQHF
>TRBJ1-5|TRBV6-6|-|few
TGTGCCAGCAGCCCCCCAGGGGGCAATCAGCCCCAGCATTTT
CASSPPGGNQPQHF
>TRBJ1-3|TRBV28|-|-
TGTGCCAGCAGTCTTTTCGCAGGGTCTGGAAACACCATATATTTT
CASSLFAGSGNTIYF
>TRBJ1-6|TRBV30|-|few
TGTGCCTGGGTCCCCAAGGGCGGGTATTCACCCCTCCACTTT
CAWVPKGGYSPLHF
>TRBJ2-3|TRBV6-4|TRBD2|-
TGTGCCAGCAGTGAATGGGGGGGGTACACAGATACGCAGTATTTT
CASSEWGGYTDTQYF
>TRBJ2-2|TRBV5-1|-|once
TGCGCCAGCAGCTTGGATGGAAGCGCAAGGGAGCTGTTTTTT
CASSLDGSARELFF
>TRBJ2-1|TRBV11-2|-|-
TGTGCCAGCAGCTCCTGGACAGGGAGGGATGAGCAGTTCTTC
CASSSWTGRDEQFF
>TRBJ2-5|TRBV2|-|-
TGTGCCAGCAAGGGGGGGGCCCTGGGAGAGACCCAGTACTTC
CASKGGALGETQYF
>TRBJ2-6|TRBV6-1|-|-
TGTGCCAGCAGTGAGGGCCTACCCAACTCTGGGGCCAACGTCCTGACTTTC
CASSEGLPNSGANVLTF
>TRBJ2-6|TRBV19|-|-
TGTGCCAGTACCCCGGAACGGGGCTCTGGGGCCAACGTCCTGACTTTC
CASTPERGSGANVLTF
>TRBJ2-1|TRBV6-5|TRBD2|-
TGTGCCAGCAGGGGGACTAGCGTTAATTACAATGAGCAGTTCTTC
CASRGTSVNYNEQFF